The next 15 T cell receptor beta chains were all read from a single sample in a study of regulatory T cells in long-lasting Graves disease. Described time point: newly diagnosed GD, antithyroid drugs for less than 3 months. The TCR library was made from RNA extracted from PBMCs. Researchers made TCR beta libraries by using iRepertoire HTBI primers and running Arm-PCR on CDR3 regions. TCRdb reprocessed the multiplex PCR reads with MiXCR, giving one entry per CDR3 protein. The sample comprises approximately 390,000 distinct CDR3 sequences, around 15% of which are singletons, and 20% to 25% rests with the top ten. Separately, the same data were catalogued under a study of T cells in Graves' hyperthyroidism and ophthalmopathy.

The sample in question was peripheral blood mononuclear cells (PBMCs), obtained at new diagnosis, from a patient treated with antithyroid drugs. The receptors were gathered from a woman aged 18-29 years with Graves disease.

This clonotype was recorded at least ten times. The chain is built from TRBV28 and TRBJ2-1, with TRBD2 identical over 12 bases. There are 15 residues in the CDR3. Losses at the gene ends were 6 bases for V and 8 bases for J; bases not matched to a gene: 8. CDR1 is MDHEN and CDR2 is SYDVKM in the germline V gene. The CDR3 sequence: CASRRLAGAGDEQFF. CDR3 DNA sequence: TGTGCCAGCAGGAGACTAGCGGGAGCTGGCGATGAGCAGTTCTTC.

This clonotype was counted ten times or more. The V and J genes are TRBV10-3 and TRBJ2-7, with TRBD2 matching 11 bases. The germline CDR1 and CDR2 sequences are ENHRY and SYGVKD. V shed 3 bases, J shed 2 bases, and the junction held 3 bases outside the gene matches. The CDR3 contains 15 residues. The CDR3 DNA reads TGTGCCATCAGTGACGGGACTAGCGGAACCTACGAGCAGTACTTC. Translated, it gives CAISDGTSGTYEQYF.

At least ten counts were recorded for this clonotype. V and J are TRBV12-3 or TRBV12-4 and TRBJ1-2; TRBD1 is a possible D gene (6 bases). The CDR3 runs to 16 residues. V lost 5 bases to trimming and J lost 3 bases, with 19 bases between them. CDR3 nucleotides: TGTGCCAGCAGTCCCGCCAGGGGAACGTCGTACTATGGCTACACCTTC. Translating gives CASSPARGTSYYGYTF.

The chain is built from TRBV5-6 and TRBJ2-6; weak D call: TRBD1 (6 bases). Germline V CDR1 and CDR2: SGHDT, YYEEEE. The V gene lost 0 bases and the J gene lost 0 bases, with 16 bases spanning the gap. There are 19 residues in the CDR3. CDR3 sequence (DNA): TGTGCCAGCAGCTTGGCCGCGCAGGGGTTTCCCTCTGGGGCCAACGTCCTGACTTTC. Translated, it gives CASSLAAQGFPSGANVLTF.

J is TRBJ2-3 and V is TRBV11-2; the match to TRBD2 covers 12 bases. Germline loops: CDR1 SGHAT, CDR2 FQNNGV. This CDR3 has 17 residues. The ends lost 5 bases at V and 1 base at J; junction bases unmatched: 7. This CDR3 is CASSASSGGAGTDTQYF. CDR3 nucleotide sequence: TGTGCCAGCAGCGCCTCTAGCGGGGGGGCTGGCACAGATACGCAGTATTTT. Looking up the rest from reference TRBV11-2 and TRBJ2-3 gives the full variable domain: EAGVAQSPRYKIIEKRQSVAFWCNPISGHATLYWYQQILGQGPKLLIQFQNNGVVDDSQLPKDRFSAERLKGVDSTLKIQPAKLEDSAVYLCASSASSGGAGTDTQYFGPGTRLTVL.

The chain is built from TRBV7-2 and TRBJ2-2; D is possibly TRBD1 (6 bases). Germline-derived CDR1 and CDR2 are SGHTA and FQGNSA. Trimming left V 2 bases short and J 1 base short, with 11 bases between. The CDR3 spans 16 residues. In nucleotides, the CDR3 is TGTGCCAGCAGCTTAAGGTGGACAGAGAACACCGGGGAGCTGTTTTTT. It specifies CASSLRWTENTGELFF.

There are a few counts of this clonotype. V usage is TRBV11-3 and J usage is TRBJ2-1; D is undetermined. CDR1 is SGHNT and CDR2 is YENEEA in the germline V gene. The CDR3 totals 13 residues. The V end was cut by 1 base, the J end by 8 bases, with 9 bases between. The CDR3 here is CASSLGSWDEQFF. The DNA for the CDR3 is TGTGCCAGCAGCTTAGGTTCTTGGGATGAGCAGTTCTTC.

This clonotype was counted many times. V is TRBV5-1 and J is TRBJ1-4; 7 bases map to TRBD1. J was trimmed by 6 bases and V by 2 bases; bases with no gene match: 4. The germline gives CDR1 SGHRS, CDR2 YFSETQ. The CDR3 runs 14 residues. The CDR3 DNA is TGCGCCAGCAGCTTACAGGGGCAGGATGAAAAACTGTTTTTT. This sequence encodes CASSLQGQDEKLFF. Based on the CDR3 plus reference TRBV5-1 and TRBJ1-4, the full variable domain is KAGVTQTPRYLIKTRGQQVTLSCSPISGHRSVSWYQQTPGQGLQFLFEYFSETQRNKGNFPGRFSGRQFSNSRSEMNVSTLELGDSALYLCASSLQGQDEKLFFGSGTQLSVL.

This clonotype was seen more than once but under ten times. The DNA for the CDR3 is TGTGCCAGCAGCGTAAGGGGGGGGTTTACAGATACGCAGTATTTT. It specifies CASSVRGGFTDTQYF. V usage is TRBV9 and J usage is TRBJ2-3, with D perhaps TRBD2 (7 bases). Germline CDR1 reads SGDLS; CDR2 reads YYNGEE. The CDR3 contains 15 residues. Trimming cost V 1 base and J 3 bases, with 12 bases left between them.

The chain has TRBV2 and TRBJ2-1; TRBD2 matches 14 bases. J lost 8 bases, V lost 5 bases, and 8 bases had no gene match. This CDR3 is built from 16 residues. Germline V gene sequence: CDR1 SNHLY, CDR2 FYNNEI. The CDR3 spells CASSLGLAGAFDEQFF. The CDR3, as DNA: TGTGCCAGCAGTCTGGGACTAGCGGGGGCCTTCGATGAGCAGTTCTTC.

There are many counts of this clonotype. The rearrangement joins TRBV18 to TRBJ1-3, with D possibly TRBD1 on 5 matching bases. The DNA end favors TRBJ1-5, so the J call may be wrong. Germline V gene sequence: CDR1 KGHSH, CDR2 LQKENI. The CDR3 length is 11 residues. The CDR3 spells CASSPQTAQHF. The DNA of the CDR3 is TGTGCCAGCTCACCGCAGACAGCGCAGCATTTT.

This clonotype was observed at least ten times. The rearrangement joins TRBV15 to TRBJ2-7; 10 bases are a match to TRBD2. Trimming cost V 2 bases and J 5 bases; bases outside gene matches: 3. Germline V gives CDR1 LNHNV, CDR2 YYDKDF (reference sequence). This CDR3 is 14 amino acids long. The CDR3 DNA is TGTGCCACCAGCAGAACAACTAGCGGGAACGAGCAGTACTTC. Amino acids: CATSRTTSGNEQYF.

The rearrangement links TRBV20-1 to TRBJ2-7, with 12 bases fitting TRBD2. From germline, CDR1 is DFQATT and CDR2 SNEGSKA (reference sequence). This CDR3 contains 17 residues. The ends lost 5 bases at V and 6 bases at J; junction bases unmatched: 17. CDR3 amino acids: CSASSGRAPGAWGEQYF. CDR3 DNA: TGCAGTGCTTCTAGCGGGAGGGCCCCCGGGGCCTGGGGCGAGCAGTACTTC.

A word on this clonotype: Being one base from a much bigger clone, this may be a read error. The chain links TRBV7-3 to TRBJ2-3, with D possibly being TRBD1 or TRBD2 (6 bases each). Germline V gene data show CDR1 as SGHTA and CDR2 as FQGTGA. The CDR3 covers 16 residues. Here the CDR3 DNA reads TGTGCCAGCAGCTCCGCCCCGGGGGCGAGCACAGATACGCGGTATTTT. Protein: CASSSAPGASTDTRYF. Using reference TRBV7-3 and TRBJ2-3 for the parts outside the CDR3, the full variable domain is GAGVSQTPSNKVTEKGKYVELRCDPISGHTALYWYRQSLGQGPEFLIYFQGTGAADDSGLPNDRFFAVRPEGSVSTLKIQRTERGDSAVYLCASSSAPGASTDTRYFGPGTRLTVL.

This clonotype was seen many times. J is TRBJ1-6 and V is TRBV28, with D perhaps TRBD1 (5 bases). Germline assignment: CDR1 MDHEN and CDR2 SYDVKM. This CDR3 contains 13 residues. Between the trimmed V and J ends, which lost 7 bases and 10 bases, there was a span of 14 bases. CDR3 in DNA: TGTGCCAGCAACCTTAAGGGGTCCTCACCCCTCCACTTT. Its protein product is CASNLKGSSPLHF.